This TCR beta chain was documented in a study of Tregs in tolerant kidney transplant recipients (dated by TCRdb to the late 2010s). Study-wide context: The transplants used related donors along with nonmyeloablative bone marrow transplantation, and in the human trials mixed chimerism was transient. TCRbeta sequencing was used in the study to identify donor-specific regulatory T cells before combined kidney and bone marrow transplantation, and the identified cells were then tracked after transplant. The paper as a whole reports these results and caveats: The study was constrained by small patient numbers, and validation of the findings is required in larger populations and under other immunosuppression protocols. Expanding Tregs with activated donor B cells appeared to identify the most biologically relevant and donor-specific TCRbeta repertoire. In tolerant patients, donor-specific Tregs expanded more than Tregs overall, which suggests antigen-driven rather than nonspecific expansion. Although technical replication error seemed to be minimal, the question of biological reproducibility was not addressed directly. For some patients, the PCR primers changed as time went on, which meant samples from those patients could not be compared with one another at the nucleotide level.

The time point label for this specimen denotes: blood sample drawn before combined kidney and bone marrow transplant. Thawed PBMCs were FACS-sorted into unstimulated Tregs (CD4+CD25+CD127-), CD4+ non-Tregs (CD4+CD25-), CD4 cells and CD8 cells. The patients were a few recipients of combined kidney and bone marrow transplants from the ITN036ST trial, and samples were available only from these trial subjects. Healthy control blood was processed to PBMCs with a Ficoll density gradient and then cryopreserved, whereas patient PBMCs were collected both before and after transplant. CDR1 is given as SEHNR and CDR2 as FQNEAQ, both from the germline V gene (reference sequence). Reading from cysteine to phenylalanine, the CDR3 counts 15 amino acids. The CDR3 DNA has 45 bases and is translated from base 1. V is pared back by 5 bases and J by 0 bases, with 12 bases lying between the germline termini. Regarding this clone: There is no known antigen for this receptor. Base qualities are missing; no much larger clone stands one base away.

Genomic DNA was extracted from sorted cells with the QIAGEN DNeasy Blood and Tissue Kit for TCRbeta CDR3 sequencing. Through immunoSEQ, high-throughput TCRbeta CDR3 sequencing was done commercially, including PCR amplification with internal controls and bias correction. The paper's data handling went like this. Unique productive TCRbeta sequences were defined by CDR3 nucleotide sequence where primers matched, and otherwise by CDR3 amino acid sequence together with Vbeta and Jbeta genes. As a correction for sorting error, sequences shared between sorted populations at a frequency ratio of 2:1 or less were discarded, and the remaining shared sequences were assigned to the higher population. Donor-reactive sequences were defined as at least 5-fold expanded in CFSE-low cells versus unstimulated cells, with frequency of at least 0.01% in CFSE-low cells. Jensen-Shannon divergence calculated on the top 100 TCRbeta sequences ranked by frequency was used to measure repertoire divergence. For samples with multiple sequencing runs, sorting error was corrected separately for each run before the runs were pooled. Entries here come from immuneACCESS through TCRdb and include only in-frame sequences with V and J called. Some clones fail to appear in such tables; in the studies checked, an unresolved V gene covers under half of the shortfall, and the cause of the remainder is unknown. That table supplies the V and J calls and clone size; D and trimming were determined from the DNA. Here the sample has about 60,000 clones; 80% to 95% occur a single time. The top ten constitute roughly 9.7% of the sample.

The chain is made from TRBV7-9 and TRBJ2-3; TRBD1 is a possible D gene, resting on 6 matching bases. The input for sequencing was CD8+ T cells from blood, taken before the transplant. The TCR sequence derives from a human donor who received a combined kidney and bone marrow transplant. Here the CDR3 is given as CASSRDNPSTDTQYF. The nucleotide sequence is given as TGTGCCAGCAGCCGGGACAACCCTAGCACAGATACGCAGTATTTT.